This TCR beta chain was obtained from a study of PD-1 blockade in classical Hodgkin lymphoma. Exposure to brentuximab vedotin varied, and each patient had relapsed following autologous stem cell transplantation. The patients, who had relapsed/refractory classical Hodgkin lymphoma, achieved best responses of complete response, partial response or progressive disease. Regarding the study as a whole: Newly diagnosed and completely responding patients shared comparable baseline diversity.

With regard to this clone: The antigen remains unidentified.

The V gene lost 7 bases and the J gene lost 1 base, with 10 bases spanning the gap. CDR3 size: 13 residues. Germline CDR1 MNHEY, CDR2 SVGAGI. Generated by immunoSEQ multiplex PCR, the TCRdb table keeps only in-frame clones and is missing some. The sample gives roughly 100,000 clones, around 89% of which show up once; under 8% is in the top ten. This sequence joins TRBV6-5 and TRBJ1-1; D is unclear. The sample in question was peripheral blood mononuclear cells (PBMCs), obtained before the second cycle of nivolumab. The receptor was isolated from a human donor with classical Hodgkin lymphoma. CDR3 in amino acids: CASTPPGNTEAFF. In DNA form, the CDR3 reads TGTGCCAGCACCCCCCCCGGGAACACTGAAGCTTTCTTT.